This T cell receptor beta chain was observed in a study of T-cell reconstitution after alpha-beta-depleted transplantation in children. Study observations and caveats: After transplant, high TCRbeta diversity at day 60 in some patients arose from surviving recipient T cells and thymic progenitors. The main origin of T-cell counts and diversity one year after transplant was newly produced T cells.

About this clonotype: Its antigen is unidentified.

The CDR3 totals 17 residues. Germline V gene data show CDR1 as SQVTM and CDR2 as ANQGSEA. Trimming took 4 bases from V and 0 from J; bases not matched to a gene: 10. Unique molecular identifiers were built into the TCRbeta library. One entry per CDR3 protein results from TCRdb running MiXCR on the PCR reads. In the table there are 700,000 to 950,000 distinct CDR3 sequences, roughly 15% of which are singletons. The material sequenced was PBMCs, mostly from graft donor cells, taken 360 days after TCRalphabeta/CD19-depleted stem cell transplant. This receptor was taken from a male patient younger than 18 who had a stem cell transplant for acute lymphoblastic leukemia, so the T cells may come from the graft donor. V and J are TRBV29-1 and TRBJ2-1; 9 bases agree with TRBD2. CDR3 coding DNA: TGCAGCGTTGTAGAACTAGCGGGCCCCAGCTCCTACAATGAGCAGTTCTTC. Amino acid sequence: CSVVELAGPSSYNEQFF.